The 20 T cell receptor beta chains reported below all come from one sample, sequenced in a study of blood T cell repertoires in COVID-19. Assay used: immunoSEQ multiplex PCR; TCRdb lists only in-frame clones, some missing. The sample yields hundreds of thousands of clones, about 86% seen once. The sample taken for sequencing was peripheral blood. The receptors were sampled from a woman between 25 and 40 years old who had recovered from COVID-19.

The V and J genes are TRBV5-5 and TRBJ2-7, with TRBD2 matching 7 bases. J lost 0 bases, V lost 0 bases, and 6 bases had no gene match. The CDR3 consists of 16 residues. The germline CDR1 and CDR2 sequences are SGHKS and YYEKEE (reference sequence). The CDR3 loop is CASSLVSRESSYEQYF. In nucleotides, the CDR3 is TGTGCCAGCAGCTTGGTATCGCGGGAGAGCTCCTACGAGCAGTACTTC.

The chain employs TRBV6-2 or TRBV6-3 and TRBJ2-3, with TRBD2 as a possible D gene (6 bases). Trimming took off 4 bases at V and 3 bases at J, with 11 bases between the two ends. The CDR3 consists of 14 residues. Germline assignment: CDR1 MNHEY and CDR2 SVGEGT. This chain's CDR3 is CASSLPGSTDTQYF. The CDR3 coding sequence is TGTGCCAGCAGTTTACCCGGGAGTACAGATACGCAGTATTTT.

V gene TRBV7-9 combines with J gene TRBJ2-7, with 8 positions matching TRBD2. The V and J ends lost 5 bases and 5 bases, in that order; junction bases with no gene match: 17. Germline values: CDR1 SEHNR, CDR2 FQNEAQ (reference sequence). CDR3 length equals 17 residues. The CDR3 DNA is TGTGCCAGCAGCCCTTGGGTCTCCCAGCGGGGGTTAGACGAGCAGTACTTC. The encoded protein is CASSPWVSQRGLDEQYF. Variable domain in full (rest from reference TRBV7-9 and TRBJ2-7): DTGVSQNPRHKITKRGQNVTFRCDPISEHNRLYWYRQTLGQGPEFLTYFQNEAQLEKSRLLSDRFSAERPKGSFSTLEIQRTEQGDSAMYLCASSPWVSQRGLDEQYFGPGTRLTVT.

The rearrangement uses TRBV30 and TRBJ1-1; D remains unclear. The germline V gene encodes CDR1 GTSNPN and CDR2 SVGIG (reference sequence). Trimming pared 5 bases from V and 8 bases from J, leaving 12 bases between. The CDR3 loop spans 11 amino acids. The CDR3 region has the DNA TGTGCCTGGGGGCCAGGCAACGAAGCTTTCTTT. Translating it yields CAWGPGNEAFF.

The chain employs TRBV2 and TRBJ1-5; D uncertain. Per the germline V gene, CDR1 is SNHLY and CDR2 is FYNNEI. The CDR3 totals 15 residues. V was cut by 2 bases and J by 0 bases, with 8 bases left in between. For the CDR3, the DNA is TGTGCCAGCAGTGAACGGGGTTATAGCAATCAGCCCCAGCATTTT. This codes for CASSERGYSNQPQHF.

The chain recombines TRBV10-2 with TRBJ2-2; D might be TRBD2 (6 bases). V shed 6 bases and J shed 0 bases, with 8 bases lying between them. The CDR3 loop spans 14 amino acids. Per germline, CDR1 WSHSY and CDR2 SAAADI. CDR3 sequence: CASRGTPNTGELFF. The DNA of the CDR3 is TGCGCCAGCAGGGGGACTCCGAACACCGGGGAGCTGTTTTTT.

The chain is built from TRBV28 and TRBJ2-5, with D maybe TRBD1 (6 bases). The CDR3 sequence is 15 residues long. Trimming took 2 bases from V and 1 from J, leaving 11 bases between them. Germline V gene lookup returns CDR1 MDHEN and CDR2 SYDVKM. CDR3 sequence reads: CASSLTSDSQETQYF. The CDR3 bases are TGTGCCAGCAGTTTAACCTCGGACAGCCAAGAGACCCAGTACTTC.

The gene calls are TRBV5-4 and TRBJ2-5; the D is unclear. This CDR3 region has 13 residues. Trimming removed 7 bases from V and 1 base from J, with 11 bases in between. Per the germline V gene, CDR1 is SGHNT and CDR2 is YYREEE (reference sequence). The CDR3 spells CASRDAGQETQYF. CDR3 nucleotide sequence: TGTGCCAGCCGCGATGCCGGCCAAGAGACCCAGTACTTC.

The genes are TRBV5-6 and TRBJ2-7; D might be TRBD2 (6 bases). The germline V gene has CDR1 SGHDT and CDR2 YYEEEE. Trimming took 4 bases from V and 1 from J, leaving 12 bases between them. The CDR3 is 14 amino acids. Here the CDR3 reads CASSPPGESYEQYF. DNA for the CDR3: TGTGCCAGCAGCCCTCCGGGAGAATCCTACGAGCAGTACTTC. Full variable domain (missing parts from reference TRBV5-6 and TRBJ2-7): DAGVTQSPTHLIKTRGQQVTLRCSPKSGHDTVSWYQQALGQGPQFIFQYYEEEERQRGNFPDRFSGHQFPNYSSELNVNALLLGDSALYLCASSPPGESYEQYFGPGTRLTVT.

This chain joins TRBV5-4 and TRBJ2-7; a possible D gene is TRBD1 (6 bases). Deletions cut 3 bases from V and 3 bases from J, with 16 bases between. CDR1 and CDR2 (germline): SGHNT, YYREEE (reference sequence). The CDR3 length is 15 residues. The CDR3 sequence: CASSSPDSAYYEQYF. CDR3 nucleotide sequence: TGTGCCAGCAGCTCACCGGACAGCGCCTACTACGAGCAGTACTTC.

The rearrangement links TRBV30 to TRBJ1-5; possibly TRBD1 for D (5 bases). Germline V gene data show CDR1 as GTSNPN and CDR2 as SVGIG (reference sequence). This CDR3 contains 14 residues. Trimming removed 1 base from V and 1 base from J, with 8 bases in between. This CDR3 is CAWSEQASNQPQHF. DNA of the CDR3: TGTGCCTGGAGTGAACAGGCGAGCAATCAGCCCCAGCATTTT. Looking up the rest from reference TRBV30 and TRBJ1-5 gives the full variable domain: SQTIHQWPATLVQPVGSPLSLECTVEGTSNPNLYWYRQAAGRGLQLLFYSVGIGQISSEVPQNLSASRPQDRQFILSSKKLLLSDSGFYLCAWSEQASNQPQHFGDGTRLSIL.

The rearrangement links TRBV9 to TRBJ1-5; tentative D call: TRBD1 (5 bases). The germline CDR1 and CDR2 sequences are SGDLS and YYNGEE. Trimming stripped 4 bases from V and 9 bases from J, with 14 bases between. The CDR3 is 13 amino acids. CDR3 protein: CASSLDGGGPQHF. CDR3 nucleotide sequence: TGTGCCAGCAGCTTAGACGGGGGAGGGCCCCAGCATTTT.

The chain links TRBV28 to TRBJ2-5; D gene unclear. This CDR3 has 12 amino acids. Trimming removed 4 bases from V and 1 base from J, with 4 bases in between. Germline assignment: CDR1 MDHEN and CDR2 SYDVKM. This CDR3 is CASSWAQETQYF. CDR3 sequence (DNA): TGTGCCAGCAGTTGGGCCCAAGAGACCCAGTACTTC.

The J gene is TRBJ1-2, the V gene TRBV19; weak D call: TRBD1 (5 bases). V shed 4 bases and J shed 4 bases, with 13 bases lying between them. The V gene's germline CDR1 is LNHDA and CDR2 SQIVND (reference sequence). CDR3 size: 14 residues. The CDR3 region is CASSTGRLGYGYTF. CDR3 DNA: TGTGCCAGTAGTACAGGGAGGTTAGGCTATGGCTACACCTTC.

This clone was seen a handful of times. CDR3 sequence: CASSYRTYEQYF. In DNA, the CDR3 is TGTGCCAGCAGTTACCGTACCTACGAGCAGTACTTC. The chain carries TRBV6-2 or TRBV6-3 and TRBJ2-7; D ambiguous. Germline values: CDR1 MNHEY, CDR2 SVGEGT. The CDR3 extends over 12 amino acids. V was pared by 2 bases and J by 2 bases, with 4 bases between.

The genes are TRBV28 and TRBJ2-3; a possible D gene is TRBD2 (6 bases). CDR3 length equals 16 residues. V was pared by 9 bases and J by 0 bases, with 19 bases between. CDR1 and CDR2 (germline): MDHEN, SYDVKM. As DNA, the CDR3 is TGTGCCAGAAGTAAGGGCGGGGTAGCTAGCACAGATACGCAGTATTTT. Residues: CARSKGGVASTDTQYF.

The V call is TRBV5-1, the J call TRBJ2-3, with D possibly matching TRBD1 (6 bases). Trimming removed 7 bases from V and 0 bases from J, with 15 bases in between. Germline V gene sequence: CDR1 SGHRS, CDR2 YFSETQ. CDR3 length: 15 residues. CDR3 coding DNA: TGCGCCAGCTGTGAGGGGGACGCTAGCACAGATACGCAGTATTTT. Translation: CASCEGDASTDTQYF.

This sequence joins TRBV7-2 and TRBJ2-7; no clear D. The CDR3 has 14 amino acids. CDR1 and CDR2 from the germline V gene are SGHTA and FQGNSA. The germline V and J ends were trimmed by 6 bases and 3 bases, with 15 bases remaining between them. The CDR3 DNA follows: TGTGCCAGCAGTCATACGGTCGCTCTCTACGAGCAGTACTTC. It encodes CASSHTVALYEQYF.

J is TRBJ2-7 and V is TRBV11-2; the match to TRBD1 covers 7 bases. CDR1 SGHAT and CDR2 FQNNGV come from the germline V gene. This CDR3 spans 16 amino acids. The junction had 13 bases not matched to a gene; V was cut back by 5 bases and J by 3 bases. CDR3 DNA: TGTGCCAGCAGCCCAAGTCGGGACAGAGCTATCTACGAGCAGTACTTC. Its translation: CASSPSRDRAIYEQYF. Full variable domain (missing parts from reference TRBV11-2 and TRBJ2-7): EAGVAQSPRYKIIEKRQSVAFWCNPISGHATLYWYQQILGQGPKLLIQFQNNGVVDDSQLPKDRFSAERLKGVDSTLKIQPAKLEDSAVYLCASSPSRDRAIYEQYFGPGTRLTVT.

This chain links TRBV2 with TRBJ2-3, with TRBD2 as a possible D gene (6 bases). Germline assignment: CDR1 SNHLY and CDR2 FYNNEI. This CDR3 region has 14 residues. Trimming cost V 7 bases and J 4 bases, with 15 bases left between them. CDR3 protein: CASTNRREADTQYF. The CDR3 DNA is TGTGCCAGCACTAACCGTAGGGAGGCAGATACGCAGTATTTT.